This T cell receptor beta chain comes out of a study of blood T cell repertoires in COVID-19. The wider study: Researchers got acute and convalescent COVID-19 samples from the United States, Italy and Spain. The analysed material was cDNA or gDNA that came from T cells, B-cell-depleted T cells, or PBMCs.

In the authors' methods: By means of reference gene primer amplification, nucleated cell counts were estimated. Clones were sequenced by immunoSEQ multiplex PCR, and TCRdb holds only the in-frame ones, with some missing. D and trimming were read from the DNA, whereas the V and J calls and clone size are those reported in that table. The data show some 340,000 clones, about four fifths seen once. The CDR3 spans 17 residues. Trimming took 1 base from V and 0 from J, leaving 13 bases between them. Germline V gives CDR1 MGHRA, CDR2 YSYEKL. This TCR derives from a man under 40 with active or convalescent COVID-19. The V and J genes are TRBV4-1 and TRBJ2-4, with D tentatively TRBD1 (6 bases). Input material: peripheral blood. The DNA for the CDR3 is TGCGCCAGCAGCCAAGTCGGACAGAACATAGCCAAAAACATTCAGTACTTC. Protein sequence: CASSQVGQNIAKNIQYF.